The entry below gives a single T cell receptor beta chain sequence along with its context. The antigen it binds to is not known. Per-nucleotide qualities are absent, and no much larger clonotype sits a single base away. This sample is part of a study of T cell responses to AZD1222 COVID-19 vaccine (dated by TCRdb to the early 2020s). General notes on the study: AZD1222 recipients given second doses at about 4 weeks or at about 12 weeks were pooled, since spike-specific TCR depth and breadth were not found to differ between the two schedules. TCR sequencing covered roughly 230 trial participants: roughly 200 given two doses of AZD1222 and 26 given two doses of MenACWY control vaccine. Trial participants were enrolled by age into 18-55, 56-69 and 70-plus year subgroups, with approximately 150, 28 and 58 TCR-sequenced participants respectively.

The CDR3 regions of human TCRbeta chains were subjected to immunosequencing. The paper's processing steps were these. Repertoire TCRs were checked for matches against a reference library of SARS-CoV-2-specific TCRs that had been generated using the MIRA antigen-specificity platform. Breadth was defined as the fraction of unique TCRs that were SARS-CoV-2-associated, and depth was defined as the fraction of total T cells that were SARS-CoV-2-associated. Using the MIRA data, each spike-specific TCR was assigned both to the spike region to which the TCR was reactive and to a CD4 or CD8 class. Log10-transformed breadth and depth values were compared by one-way ANOVA with Sidak's multiple comparisons tests. TCRdb stores this immuneACCESS table with in-frame sequences only. Part of the clones is absent; in the studies checked, under half of the shortfall reflects unresolved V genes, and no reason is known for the rest. That table gives V, J and clone size, and the DNA gave D and trimming. The sample table holds roughly 150,000 clones, of which 80% to 95% were seen once. Over 1.3% of the sample lies in the top ten.

Study-wide conclusions, independent of this receptor: Conclusions about previously exposed vaccinees were limited because only six AZD1222 recipients were SARS-CoV-2 seropositive at baseline. In the small 56-69-year group, the increase in depth fell short of significance, most likely because of low power. Most participants were white British and females outnumbered males, and the authors suggested that clonal diversity may have been underestimated. Reportedly, close to half of the unique spike-specific TCRs recognized epitopes lying outside the regions that are mutated in the B.1.351 and B.1.1.7 variants. A significant rise in spike-specific TCR breadth and depth was observed after two AZD1222 doses relative to day 0 and relative to MenACWY recipients. Vaccine-associated CD4 TCRs spanned the whole spike protein, with dominant responses in regions 160-218 and 743-854. Because no day 14 peak-response samples were available, the repertoires could be characterized only after the peak T cell response.

The time point label of this sample denotes: baseline before first vaccination. Vaccinee samples came from UK trials COV001 and COV002, including a single-blind randomized controlled phase 2/3 trial of AZD1222 (ChAdOx1 nCoV-19) in healthy adults. For TCRbeta chain sequencing, PBMC samples were collected from trial participants at day 0 and at day 28 after the second dose. This TCR came from an adult in good health. Material: peripheral blood, obtained on day 0 of AZD1222 vaccination.

In nucleotides, the sequence is TGTGCCAGCTCACCAGGCCAAACAGATACGCAGTATTTT. Its amino acids are CASSPGQTDTQYF. In this chain, TRBV18 is recombined with TRBJ2-3; there is no confident call for the D gene. V sheds 2 bases and J sheds 3 bases, leaving 6 bases between their ends. The CDR3 starts with the cysteine, ends with the phenylalanine, and has 13 residues. The entry retains the CDR3 DNA only, 39 bases that are in frame from base 1. As encoded in the germline V gene, CDR1 is KGHSH while CDR2 is LQKENI.